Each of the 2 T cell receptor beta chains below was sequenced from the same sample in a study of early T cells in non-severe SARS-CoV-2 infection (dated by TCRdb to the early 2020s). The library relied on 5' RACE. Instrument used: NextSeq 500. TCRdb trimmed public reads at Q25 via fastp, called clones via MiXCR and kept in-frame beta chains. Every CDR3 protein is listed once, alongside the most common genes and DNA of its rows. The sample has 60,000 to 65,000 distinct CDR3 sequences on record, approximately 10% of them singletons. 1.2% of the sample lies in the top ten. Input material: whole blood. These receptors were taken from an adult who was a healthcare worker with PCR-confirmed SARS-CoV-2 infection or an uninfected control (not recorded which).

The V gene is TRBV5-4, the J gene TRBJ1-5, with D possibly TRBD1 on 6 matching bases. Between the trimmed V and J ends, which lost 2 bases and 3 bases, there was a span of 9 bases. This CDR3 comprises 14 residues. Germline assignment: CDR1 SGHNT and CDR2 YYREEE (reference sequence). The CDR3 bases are TGTGCCAGCAGCTTTAGGGGGGACAATCAGCCCCAGCATTTT. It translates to CASSFRGDNQPQHF.

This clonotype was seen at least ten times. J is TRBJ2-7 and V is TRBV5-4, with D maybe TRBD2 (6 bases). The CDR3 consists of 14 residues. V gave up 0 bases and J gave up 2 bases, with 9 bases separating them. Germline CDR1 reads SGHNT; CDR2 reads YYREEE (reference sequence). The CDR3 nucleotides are TGTGCCAGCAGCTTGGACCGGGAGCCCTACGAGCAGTACGTC. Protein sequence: CASSLDREPYEQYV.